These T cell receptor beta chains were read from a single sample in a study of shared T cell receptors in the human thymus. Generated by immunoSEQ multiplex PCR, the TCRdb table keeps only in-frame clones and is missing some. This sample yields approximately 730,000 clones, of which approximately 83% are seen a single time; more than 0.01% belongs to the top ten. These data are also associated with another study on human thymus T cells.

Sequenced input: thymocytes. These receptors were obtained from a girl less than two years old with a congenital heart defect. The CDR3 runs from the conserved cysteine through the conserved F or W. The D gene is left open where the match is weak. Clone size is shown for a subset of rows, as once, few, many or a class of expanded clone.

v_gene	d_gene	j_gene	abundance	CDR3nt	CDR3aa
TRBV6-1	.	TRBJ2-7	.	TGTGCCAGCAGTGCGCACCCGGGGTCTCCCTCCTACGAGCAGTACTTC	CASSAHPGSPSYEQYF
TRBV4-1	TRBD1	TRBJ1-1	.	TGCGCCAGCAGCCAGACCGACAGGGCGAGGACTGAAGCTTTCTTT	CASSQTDRARTEAFF
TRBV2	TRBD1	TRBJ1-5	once	TGTGCCAGCAGAACCGGGACAGAGAACAATCAGCCCCAGCATTTT	CASRTGTENNQPQHF
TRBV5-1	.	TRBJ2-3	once	TGCGCCAGCAGCTTTGAATTCCCGGGGGAGAGCACAGATACGCAGTATTTT	CASSFEFPGESTDTQYF
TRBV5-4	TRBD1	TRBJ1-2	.	TGTGCCAGCAGCTCTCCCAGGACAGGGGTCTATGGCTACACCTTC	CASSSPRTGVYGYTF
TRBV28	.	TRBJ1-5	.	TGTGCCAGCAGTTTATCCGTGACAGACCCAAATCAGCCCCAGCATTTT	CASSLSVTDPNQPQHF
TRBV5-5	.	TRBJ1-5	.	TGTGCCAGCACCCTGGGGGGGCGTGGCAATCAGCCCCAGCATTTT	CASTLGGRGNQPQHF
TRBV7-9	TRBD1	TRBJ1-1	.	TGTGCCAGCAGCCACCGACAGGGGAACACTGAAGCTTTCTTT	CASSHRQGNTEAFF
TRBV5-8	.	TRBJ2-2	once	TGTGCCTCCCCGGGGGACTTGAACACCGGGGAGCTGTTTTTT	CASPGDLNTGELFF
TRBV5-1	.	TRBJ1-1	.	TGCGCCAGCAGCCCAGATACAGGCTGGGTCGAACAGGCTGAAGCTTTCTTT	CASSPDTGWVEQAEAFF
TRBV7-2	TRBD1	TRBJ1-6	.	TGTGCCAGCAGCCCCCACCTGGGGGGACAGCCCAATTCACCCCTCCACTTT	CASSPHLGGQPNSPLHF
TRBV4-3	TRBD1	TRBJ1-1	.	TGCGCCAGCAGCCAATGGGGAACCGGGACAGGGGGCCGATCGAACACTGAAGCTTTCTTT	CASSQWGTGTGGRSNTEAFF
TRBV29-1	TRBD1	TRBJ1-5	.	TGCAGCGTCCGGGACAGAATCTTCCCACCGCCCAATCAGCCCCAGCATTTT	CSVRDRIFPPPNQPQHF
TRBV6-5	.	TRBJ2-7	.	TGTGCCAGCAGTTACTCGTCCCCATTCTACGAGCAGTACTTC	CASSYSSPFYEQYF
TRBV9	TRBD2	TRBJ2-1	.	TGTGCCAGCAGCGTAGACCCGACGGGGGGGAATGAGCAGTTCTTC	CASSVDPTGGNEQFF
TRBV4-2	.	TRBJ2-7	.	TGTGCCAGCAGCCAAGATAATCGGGGTGGTAGGGCAGGGGAAGCTCGGATGTCCTACGAGCAGTACTTC	CASSQDNRGGRAGEARMSYEQYF
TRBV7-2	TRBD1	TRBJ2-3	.	TGTGCCAGCAGCTTAGCGGGGGACAGGGGCACAGATACGCAGTATTTT	CASSLAGDRGTDTQYF
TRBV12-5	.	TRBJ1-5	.	TGTGCTAGTGGTTTGGTCCCTCCTAGGGAGAATCAGCCCCAGCATTTT	CASGLVPPRENQPQHF
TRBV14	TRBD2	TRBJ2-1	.	TGTGCCAGCAGCTGCGGGGGGGCTGCCTACAATGAGCAGTTCTTC	CASSCGGAAYNEQFF
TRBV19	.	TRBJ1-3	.	TGTGCCAGTAGTACCCAGCACAGGACCCAATACCTGGGCACCATATATTTT	CASSTQHRTQYLGTIYF
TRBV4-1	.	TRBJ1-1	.	TGCGCCAGCAGCCAACCGGGTGTATCGAGGAACACTGAAGCTTTCTTT	CASSQPGVSRNTEAFF
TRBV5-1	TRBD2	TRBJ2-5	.	TGCGCCAGCAGTAAACTTGGGACTAGCCATCAAGAGACCCAGTACTTC	CASSKLGTSHQETQYF
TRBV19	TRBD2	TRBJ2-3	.	TGTGCCAGTAGTATTGCGGGGGGGGCGGCAGATACGCAGTATTTT	CASSIAGGAADTQYF
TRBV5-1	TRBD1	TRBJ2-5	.	TGCGCCAGCAGTATCTTGGGACAGGGTGACCAAGAGACCCAGTACTTC	CASSILGQGDQETQYF
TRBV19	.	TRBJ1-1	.	TGTGCCAGTAGTATTTCCGACAGAAATCCTCGTAACACTGAAGCTTTCTTT	CASSISDRNPRNTEAFF
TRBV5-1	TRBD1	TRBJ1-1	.	TGCGCCAGCAGCCCACAGACAGGGGTGGAGGGCACTGAAGCTTTCTTT	CASSPQTGVEGTEAFF
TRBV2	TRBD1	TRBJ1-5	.	TGTGCCAGCAGCGGCGGACGACAGGGGAGGGCCCACCCCTGGGGAGCCCAGCATTTT	CASSGGRQGRAHPWGAQHF
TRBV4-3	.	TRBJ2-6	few	TGCGCCAGCAGCCCTCCCCGACGGGGGGGGGCCAACGTCCTGACTTTC	CASSPPRRGGANVLTF
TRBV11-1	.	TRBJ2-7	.	TGTGCCAGCAGCGTAAGGACCCGGGGAGGCTACGAGCAGTACTTC	CASSVRTRGGYEQYF
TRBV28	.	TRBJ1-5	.	TGTGCCAGCAGTAAGCGTAATCAGCCCCAGCATTTT	CASSKRNQPQHF
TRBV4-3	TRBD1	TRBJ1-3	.	TGCGCCAGCAGCCAAGCCCGGGACAGGGAATACCCTGGAAACACCATATATTTT	CASSQARDREYPGNTIYF
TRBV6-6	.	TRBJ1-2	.	TGTGCCAGCAGTCCACTAGGGGGTCGGAATGGCTACACCTTC	CASSPLGGRNGYTF
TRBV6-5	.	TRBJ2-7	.	TGTGCCAGCGGATCAACCGGCAGGGTCTCCTACGAGCAGTACTTC	CASGSTGRVSYEQYF
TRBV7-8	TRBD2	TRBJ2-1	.	TGTGCCAGCAGCGCAAATAGCGGGGGGGCCCAGTTCTTC	CASSANSGGAQFF
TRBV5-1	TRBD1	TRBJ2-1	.	TGCGCCAGCAGCTTGGGATGGTTCGGACAGGGGTACAATGATCAGTTCTTC	CASSLGWFGQGYNDQFF
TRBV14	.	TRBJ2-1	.	TGTGCCAGCAGCCTTGGGATCAGGGGTAGCTCCTACAATGAGCAGTTCTTC	CASSLGIRGSSYNEQFF
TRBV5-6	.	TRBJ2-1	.	TGTGCCAGCAGCTTCACAGGGTCCCCCTCTTTCAATGAGCAGTTCTTC	CASSFTGSPSFNEQFF
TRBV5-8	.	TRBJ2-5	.	TGTGCCAGCAGCCACCGCGACAGTCAAGAGACCCAGTACTTC	CASSHRDSQETQYF
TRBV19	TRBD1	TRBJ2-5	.	TGTGCCAGTATTGGGGAGGACAGGGGAATTGAGACCCAGTACTTC	CASIGEDRGIETQYF
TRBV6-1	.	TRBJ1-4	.	TGTGCCAGCAGGGACAACAGGGTTAGTAATGAAAAACTGTTTTTT	CASRDNRVSNEKLFF
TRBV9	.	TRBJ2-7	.	TGTGCCAGCAGCGAGTCCCCGGGACTCTACTCCTACGAGCAGTACTTC	CASSESPGLYSYEQYF
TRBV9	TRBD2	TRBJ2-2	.	TGTGCCAGCAGCGTACGGGTAGCGGGGGGTACCGGGGAGCTGTTTTTT	CASSVRVAGGTGELFF